Listed here are 13 T cell receptor beta chains from one sample, sequenced in a study of shared clonotypes between healthy human individuals. The table came from immunoSEQ multiplex PCR; TCRdb's copy has only in-frame clones and leaves some out. The sample contains about 2 million clones, around 95% of which appear only once. The specimen sequenced was naive CD4+ T cells sorted from blood. Indicated subset: CD45RA+ positively selected. The receptors shown here come from a man between 18 and 35 years old in good health.

The chain links TRBV28 to TRBJ1-2; D perhaps matches TRBD1 (6 bases). The V end lost 2 bases, the J end lost 1 base, and 11 bases lay between the germline ends. The CDR3 extends over 15 amino acids. Germline V gene lookup returns CDR1 MDHEN and CDR2 SYDVKM. The CDR3 here is CASSLEDSNNYGYTF. CDR3 DNA: TGTGCCAGCAGTTTAGAGGACAGCAATAACTATGGCTACACCTTC.

The chain has TRBV19 and TRBJ2-2; D might be TRBD1 (5 bases). The CDR3 runs to 17 residues. Germline V lookup: CDR1 LNHDA, CDR2 SQIVND (reference sequence). V lost 5 bases and J 5 bases, leaving 21 bases between the germline ends. The CDR3, as DNA: TGTGCCAGTAGTGGTTTCCGAGTTGGGCAGGGAACCGGGGAGCTGTTTTTT. Amino acid sequence: CASSGFRVGQGTGELFF. Filled out from reference TRBV19 and TRBJ2-2, the complete variable domain reads DGGITQSPKYLFRKEGQNVTLSCEQNLNHDAMYWYRQDPGQGLRLIYYSQIVNDFQKGDIAEGYSVSREKKESFPLTVTSAQKNPTAFYLCASSGFRVGQGTGELFFGEGSRLTVL.

The chain joins TRBV6-1 to TRBJ1-5; 8 bases agree with TRBD1. This CDR3 is 15 amino acids long. Per the germline V gene, CDR1 is MNHNS and CDR2 is SASEGT. Losses at the gene ends were 6 bases for V and 2 bases for J; bases not matched to a gene: 6. The CDR3 is CASRVQTGGNQPQHF. CDR3 sequence (DNA): TGTGCCAGCAGGGTCCAGACAGGGGGCAATCAGCCCCAGCATTTT.

The V call is TRBV27, the J call TRBJ2-1; 7 nucleotides line up with TRBD2. This CDR3 is 15 amino acids long. The V segment lost 6 bases and the J segment 7 bases; nucleotides outside the gene matches: 12. Germline values: CDR1 MNHEY, CDR2 SMNVEV (reference sequence). The CDR3, as DNA: TGTGCCAGCAGCCGCCGGGCGGGAGAGGGGAATGAGCAGTTCTTC. This encodes CASSRRAGEGNEQFF.

This clone was seen just once. The CDR3 region has the DNA TGCAGTGTTAAGGTCTACAATGAGCAGTTCTTC. It codes for CSVKVYNEQFF. The chain joins TRBV20-1 to TRBJ2-1; D gene uncertain. Germline CDR1 and CDR2: DFQATT and SNEGSKA (reference sequence). V was trimmed by 7 bases and J by 3 bases, leaving 7 bases between them. This CDR3 has 11 amino acids.

V and J are TRBV5-1 and TRBJ2-3, with a weak D call TRBD1 (5 bases). The V end lost 0 bases, the J end lost 1 base, and 18 bases lay between the germline ends. Germline V gives CDR1 SGHRS, CDR2 YFSETQ. The CDR3 totals 18 residues. The chain's CDR3 is CASSLGFVRQRGTDTQYF. CDR3 bases: TGCGCCAGCAGCTTGGGGTTCGTAAGACAGAGAGGCACAGATACGCAGTATTTT.

In its sample, this clone was seen once. V is TRBV4-1 and J is TRBJ1-2, with TRBD1 as a possible D gene (5 bases). CDR3 length: 16 residues. Trimming left V 0 bases short and J 2 bases short, with 13 bases between. The germline gives CDR1 MGHRA, CDR2 YSYEKL. The CDR3 sequence is CASSQDPPAGNYGYTF. The CDR3 coding sequence is TGCGCCAGCAGCCAAGATCCTCCAGCAGGGAACTATGGCTACACCTTC.

The rearrangement joins TRBV30 to TRBJ1-1, with D possibly being TRBD1 (5 bases). The V end lost 2 bases, the J end lost 2 bases, and 15 bases lay between the germline ends. The germline V gene has CDR1 GTSNPN and CDR2 SVGIG (reference sequence). CDR3 size: 15 residues. In DNA form, the CDR3 reads TGTGCCTGGAGTAGACCCGGGACGGTAAACACTGAAGCTTTCTTT. This encodes CAWSRPGTVNTEAFF.

Notes on this clone: This specimen includes other DNA sequences encoding the same CDR3. The V call is TRBV19, the J call TRBJ2-7; 13 bases map to TRBD2. Germline V lookup: CDR1 LNHDA, CDR2 SQIVND (reference sequence). The J segment lost 5 bases and the V segment lost 11 bases, leaving 9 bases of the junction unmatched. CDR3 length equals 14 residues. The CDR3: CASSPGLAGNEQYF. DNA of the CDR3: TGTGCCTCCTCTCCGGGACTAGCGGGAAACGAGCAGTACTTC.

The rearrangement uses TRBV30 and TRBJ2-3; 7 bases agree with TRBD1. V was pared by 1 base and J by 0 bases, with 7 bases of the junction left unmatched. Per germline, CDR1 GTSNPN and CDR2 SVGIG (reference sequence). The CDR3 has 16 residues. CDR3 nucleotides: TGTGCCTGGAGTGCACCGGGACAGCTTAGCACAGATACGCAGTATTTT. Its protein product is CAWSAPGQLSTDTQYF. The complete variable domain, with remaining parts taken from reference TRBV30 and TRBJ2-3, reads SQTIHQWPATLVQPVGSPLSLECTVEGTSNPNLYWYRQAAGRGLQLLFYSVGIGQISSEVPQNLSASRPQDRQFILSSKKLLLSDSGFYLCAWSAPGQLSTDTQYFGPGTRLTVL.

CDR3 DNA sequence: TGTGCCAGCAGTTTCCGGGACAGCCATAATTCACCCCTCCACTTT. This encodes CASSFRDSHNSPLHF. The J gene is TRBJ1-6, the V gene TRBV28, with TRBD1 identical over 7 bases. CDR1 MDHEN and CDR2 SYDVKM come from the germline V gene. This CDR3 has 15 amino acids. With 3 bases clipped from V and 5 bases from J, the junction kept 4 bases outside the gene matches. The variable domain in full, with the rest retrieved from reference TRBV28 and TRBJ1-6, is DVKVTQSSRYLVKRTGEKVFLECVQDMDHENMFWYRQDPGLGLRLIYFSYDVKMKEKGDIPEGYSVSREKKERFSLILESASTNQTSMYLCASSFRDSHNSPLHFGNGTRLTVT.

The J gene is TRBJ2-5, the V gene TRBV5-1; 7 bases match TRBD1. The CDR3 has 14 residues. Trimming removed 4 bases from V and 2 bases from J; junction bases left unmatched: 5. Germline CDR1 SGHRS, CDR2 YFSETQ. CDR3 protein: CASSEPGQQETQYF. In DNA, the CDR3 is TGCGCCAGCAGCGAACCGGGACAGCAAGAGACCCAGTACTTC.

This clone has a single count. No DNA is shown, since the ends of the CDR3 on it are uncertain; the CDR3 is the one TCRdb lists. V gene TRBV28 combines with J gene TRBJ1-2. CDR1 is MDHEN, CDR2 SYDVKM, per germline. The CDR3 adds up to 16 amino acids, both ends counted. This CDR3 reads CASSSSRLGPLNGYTF.